This T cell receptor beta chain originates from a study of CD8+ T cells in alopecia areata. Study overall: Treated patients received oral tofacitinib, 5 to 10 mg twice daily.

Germline values: CDR1 LNHNV, CDR2 YYDKDF (reference sequence). The germline V and J ends were trimmed by 0 bases and 7 bases, with 10 bases remaining between them. This CDR3 comprises 14 residues. Sequencing relied on a cDNA template that was reverse transcribed from extracted RNA. Only in-frame clones appear in the TCRdb table, and some are missing; sequencing was by immunoSEQ multiplex PCR. The data contain hundreds of thousands of clones, 58% of them singletons. The treatment: oral pan-JAK inhibitor, 5-10 mg twice daily. This clone turned up a few times. Its antigen is unknown. Study-level results: Lesional scalp, especially alopecia totalis/universalis, showed higher clonality than normal scalp. Any link of baseline CD8+ expansion to response, resting on one nonresponder, remains uncertain.

The receptor's source is a human donor with alopecia areata. The starting material was CD4+ T cells sorted from blood, obtained at week 24, from a patient treated with tofacitinib. The J gene is TRBJ2-1, the V gene TRBV15; D may be TRBD1 or TRBD2 (5 bases each). CDR3 region: CATSRDFGGNEQFF. DNA of the CDR3: TGTGCCACCAGCAGAGATTTTGGGGGTAATGAGCAGTTCTTC.